This TCR beta chain was sequenced in a study of PD-1 blockade in classical Hodgkin lymphoma. Study results and caveats: The drivers behind the repertoire differences, possibly disease activity or prior therapy, remain undefined. Before treatment, TCR diversity in newly diagnosed patients was reportedly lower than in healthy donors. The study found that TCR diversity rose significantly by C4D1 in CD4+ but not CD8+ cells. Complete responders started with a diversity level that resembled newly diagnosed patients at baseline.

Comments on this clone: Antigen unknown.

The assay was immunoSEQ multiplex PCR, and TCRdb's table has in-frame clones only and misses some. The repertoire holds about 34,000 clones, with just over 75% as singletons. Patients all relapsed after autologous stem cell transplantation, and there was variation in brentuximab vedotin exposure. The CDR3 loop spans 15 amino acids. V lost 6 bases to trimming and J lost 0 bases, with 13 bases between them. Germline-derived CDR1 and CDR2 are MNHNS and SASEGT. Specimen: peripheral blood mononuclear cells (PBMCs), collected before the second cycle of nivolumab. The TCR originated in a human donor with classical Hodgkin lymphoma. This sequence joins TRBV6-1 and TRBJ2-3; perhaps D is TRBD1 or TRBD2 (5 bases each). Here the CDR3 DNA reads TGTGCCAGCAGACTAGGGGTCTTTAGCACAGATACGCAGTATTTT. Protein sequence: CASRLGVFSTDTQYF.